These T cell receptor beta chains were read from a single sample in a study of beta chain features in type 1 diabetes. Data came from immunoSEQ multiplex PCR; TCRdb stores just in-frame clones and leaves some out. The table shows approximately 470,000 clones, with approximately 28% occurring only once. Sequenced input: naive CD4+ T cells from blood. These receptors originate from a man aged 18-30 years in good health. Both conserved end residues are part of each CDR3. Fields, in order: J gene, V gene, CDR3 protein.

j_gene: TRBJ2-7; v_gene: TRBV29-1; CDR3aa: CSVTITSYEQYF
j_gene: TRBJ2-7; v_gene: TRBV5-1; CDR3aa: CASSLGTSGSYEQYF
j_gene: TRBJ2-1; v_gene: TRBV4-3; CDR3aa: CASSLNPGSYNEQFF
j_gene: TRBJ1-3; v_gene: TRBV30; CDR3aa: CAWSTAPSGNTIYF
j_gene: TRBJ2-7; v_gene: TRBV5-1; CDR3aa: CASSFLGDKPYEQYF
j_gene: TRBJ2-7; v_gene: TRBV25-1; CDR3aa: CASSVSAYEQYF
j_gene: TRBJ2-1; v_gene: TRBV29-1; CDR3aa: CSVEDPGQGVF
j_gene: TRBJ2-2; v_gene: TRBV29-1; CDR3aa: CSVGNRVLNTGELFF
j_gene: TRBJ1-1; v_gene: TRBV7-2; CDR3aa: CASSLTDRAVIEAFF
j_gene: TRBJ2-5; v_gene: TRBV30; CDR3aa: CAWSLDPWETQYF
j_gene: TRBJ2-6; v_gene: TRBV5-4; CDR3aa: CASSQDSGANVLTF
j_gene: TRBJ2-5; v_gene: TRBV28; CDR3aa: CASSLSGRETQYF
j_gene: TRBJ2-1; v_gene: TRBV29-1; CDR3aa: CSVVRPTGGTYNEQFF
j_gene: TRBJ2-1; v_gene: TRBV9; CDR3aa: CASSLAGYNEQFF
j_gene: TRBJ2-1; v_gene: TRBV7-2; CDR3aa: CASSFRRGDSYNEQFF
j_gene: TRBJ2-5; v_gene: TRBV7-6; CDR3aa: CASSLSRETQYF
j_gene: TRBJ2-7; v_gene: TRBV19; CDR3aa: CASSIEGGQNSYEQYF
j_gene: TRBJ2-7; v_gene: TRBV28; CDR3aa: CASSAGTGANYEQYF
j_gene: TRBJ2-5; v_gene: TRBV29-1; CDR3aa: CSVAQETQYF
j_gene: TRBJ2-5; v_gene: TRBV29-1; CDR3aa: CSVVGLQETQYF
j_gene: TRBJ1-3; v_gene: TRBV7-9; CDR3aa: CASSVGTGNTIYF
j_gene: TRBJ2-1; v_gene: TRBV6-5; CDR3aa: CASLRLAGGRAEQFF
j_gene: TRBJ2-5; v_gene: TRBV29-1; CDR3aa: CSVAGGQETQYF
j_gene: TRBJ2-1; v_gene: TRBV5-1; CDR3aa: CASTLVAGGSLEQFF
j_gene: TRBJ2-7; v_gene: TRBV30; CDR3aa: CAWNLEQYF
j_gene: TRBJ2-1; v_gene: TRBV7-7; CDR3aa: CASSVGQGARNEQFF
j_gene: TRBJ2-7; v_gene: TRBV4-3; CDR3aa: CASSQELPSYEQYF
j_gene: TRBJ2-7; v_gene: TRBV29-1; CDR3aa: CSVTRLGRAYEQYF
j_gene: TRBJ2-2; v_gene: TRBV29-1; CDR3aa: CSVEGAANTGELFF
j_gene: TRBJ2-7; v_gene: TRBV25-1; CDR3aa: CASSLRGHYEQYF
j_gene: TRBJ2-3; v_gene: TRBV5-1; CDR3aa: CASSFGTGPDTQYF
j_gene: TRBJ2-2; v_gene: TRBV4-1; CDR3aa: CASSQVIRTGELFF
j_gene: TRBJ1-2; v_gene: TRBV29-1; CDR3aa: CSVEQTYGYTF
j_gene: TRBJ2-7; v_gene: TRBV7-2; CDR3aa: CASSLEGGSYEQYF
j_gene: TRBJ1-4; v_gene: TRBV29-1; CDR3aa: CSVGNTGVGSEKLFF
j_gene: TRBJ2-1; v_gene: TRBV18; CDR3aa: CASSPLAGDPGEQFF
j_gene: TRBJ1-5; v_gene: TRBV30; CDR3aa: CAWSPQRSRGSNQPQHF
j_gene: TRBJ2-6; v_gene: TRBV30; CDR3aa: CAWSVRGGTGANVLTF
j_gene: TRBJ2-7; v_gene: TRBV30; CDR3aa: CAWSRALEQYF